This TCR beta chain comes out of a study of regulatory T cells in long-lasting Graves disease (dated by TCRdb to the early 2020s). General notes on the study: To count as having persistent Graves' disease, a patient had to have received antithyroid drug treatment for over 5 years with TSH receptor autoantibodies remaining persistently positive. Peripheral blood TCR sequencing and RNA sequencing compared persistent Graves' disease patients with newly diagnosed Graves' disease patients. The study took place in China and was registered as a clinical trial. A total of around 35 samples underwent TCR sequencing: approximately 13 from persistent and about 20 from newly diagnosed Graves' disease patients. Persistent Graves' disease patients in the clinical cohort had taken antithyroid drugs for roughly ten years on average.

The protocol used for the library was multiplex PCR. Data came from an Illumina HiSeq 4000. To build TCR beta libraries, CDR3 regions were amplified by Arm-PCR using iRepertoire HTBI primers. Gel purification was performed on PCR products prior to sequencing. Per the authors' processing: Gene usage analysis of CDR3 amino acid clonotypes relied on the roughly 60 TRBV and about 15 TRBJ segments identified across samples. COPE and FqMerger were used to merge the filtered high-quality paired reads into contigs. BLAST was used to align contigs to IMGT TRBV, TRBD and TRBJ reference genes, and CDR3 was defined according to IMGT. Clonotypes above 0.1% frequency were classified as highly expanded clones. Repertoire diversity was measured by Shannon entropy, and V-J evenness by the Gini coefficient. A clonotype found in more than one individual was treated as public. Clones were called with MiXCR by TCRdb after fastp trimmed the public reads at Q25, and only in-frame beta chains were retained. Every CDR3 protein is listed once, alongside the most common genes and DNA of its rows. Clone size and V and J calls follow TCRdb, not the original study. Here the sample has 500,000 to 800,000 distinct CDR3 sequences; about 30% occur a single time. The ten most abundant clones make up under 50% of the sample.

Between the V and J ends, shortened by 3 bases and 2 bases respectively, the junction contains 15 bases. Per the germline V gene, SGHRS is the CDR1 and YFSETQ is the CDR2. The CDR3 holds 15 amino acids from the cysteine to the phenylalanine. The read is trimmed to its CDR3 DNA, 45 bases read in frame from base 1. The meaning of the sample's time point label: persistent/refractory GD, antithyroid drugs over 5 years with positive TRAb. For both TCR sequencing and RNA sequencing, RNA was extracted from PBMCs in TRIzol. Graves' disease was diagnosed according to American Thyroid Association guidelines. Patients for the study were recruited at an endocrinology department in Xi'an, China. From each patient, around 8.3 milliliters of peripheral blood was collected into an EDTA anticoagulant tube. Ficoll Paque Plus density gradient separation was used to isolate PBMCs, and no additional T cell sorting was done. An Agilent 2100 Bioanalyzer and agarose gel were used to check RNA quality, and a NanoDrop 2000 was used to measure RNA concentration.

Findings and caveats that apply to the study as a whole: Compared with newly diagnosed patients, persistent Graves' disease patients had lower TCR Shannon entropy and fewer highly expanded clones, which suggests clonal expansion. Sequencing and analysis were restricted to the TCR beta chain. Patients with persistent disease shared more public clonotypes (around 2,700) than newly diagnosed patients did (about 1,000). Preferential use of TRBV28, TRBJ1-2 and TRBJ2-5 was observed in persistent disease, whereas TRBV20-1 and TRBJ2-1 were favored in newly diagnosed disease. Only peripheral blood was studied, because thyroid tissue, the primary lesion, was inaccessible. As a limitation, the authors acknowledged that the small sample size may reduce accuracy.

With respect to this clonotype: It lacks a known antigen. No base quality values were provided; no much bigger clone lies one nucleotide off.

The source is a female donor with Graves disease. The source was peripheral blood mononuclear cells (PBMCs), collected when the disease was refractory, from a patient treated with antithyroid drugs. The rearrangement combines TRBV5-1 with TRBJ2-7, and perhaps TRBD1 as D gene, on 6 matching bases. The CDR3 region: CASSSNRDETYEQYF. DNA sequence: TGCGCCAGCAGCTCTAACAGGGACGAAACCTACGAGCAGTACTTC.